The 8 T cell receptor beta chains given below trace back to one sample, sequenced in a study of T-cell reconstitution after alpha-beta-depleted transplantation in children (dated by TCRdb to 2016 to 2017). What the authors observed across the whole study: Hyperexpanded clone frequencies declined over subsequent months; after one year, T-cell counts and TCRbeta diversity were mostly attributed to newly produced T cells.

Their target antigens are unknown. The treatment or condition label of this sample denotes: allogeneic hematopoietic cell transplantation with graft depleted of TCRalphabeta T cells and CD19 B cells. Library creation used PCR. Sequencing was performed on an Illumina HiSeq 2500. Molecular barcoding was employed in the preparation of TCR libraries, with unique molecular identifiers being used to normalize TCRbeta repertoire quantification. The public reads were reprocessed in TCRdb via fastp at Q25 and MiXCR, keeping in-frame beta chains. Each record represents a unique CDR3 protein, reported with the most common genes and DNA among its rows. Present in this sample are 330,000 or so distinct CDR3 sequences, roughly 7.8% of which were seen just once. Over 7.5% of the sample is taken by the ten largest. This specimen consisted of peripheral blood, obtained 360 days after TCRalphabeta/CD19-depleted stem cell transplant. These receptors were collected from a female patient aged 2-9 years who had a stem cell transplant for Fanconi anemia, so the T cells may come from the graft donor.

At least ten counts were recorded for this clonotype. The chain couples TRBV6-2 or TRBV6-3 to TRBJ2-2, with TRBD1 as a possible D gene (6 bases). Trimming removed 0 bases at V and 7 bases at J, with 12 bases between. The CDR3 extends over 15 amino acids. Germline CDR1 reads MNHEY; CDR2 reads SVGEGT. This chain's CDR3 is CASSYSVGAHGELFF. DNA of the CDR3: TGTGCCAGCAGTTACTCTGTGGGGGCTCACGGGGAGCTGTTTTTT.

The sample holds a few counts of this clonotype. The V and J genes are TRBV3-1 and TRBJ2-5, with 7 bases identical to TRBD2. The V and J ends lost 9 bases and 5 bases, in that order; junction bases with no gene match: 12. CDR3 length: 14 amino acids. In germline, CDR1 is LGHDT, CDR2 YNNKEL (reference sequence). In nucleotides, the CDR3 is TGTGCCAGTGGCGGGGGAAGAGTGTCTGAGACCCAGTACTTC. Translating it yields CASGGGRVSETQYF.

The sample holds a few counts of this clonotype. The chain uses TRBV4-2 and TRBJ2-3, with 10 bases fitting TRBD2. The CDR3 is made up of 20 amino acids. Trimming cost V 1 base and J 6 bases; bases outside gene matches: 19. Per germline, CDR1 LGHNA and CDR2 YNFKEQ. The CDR3 is CASSQAFLDSSSGGMDTQYF. The CDR3 DNA is TGTGCCAGCAGCCAAGCCTTCTTAGATTCGTCTAGCGGGGGCATGGATACGCAGTATTTT.

This clonotype was detected many times. The chain joins TRBV12-3 or TRBV12-4 to TRBJ2-1; D remains unclear. V was clipped by 1 base and J by 10 bases, with 11 bases between them. The CDR3 runs to 13 residues. CDR3 loop: CASSLGALLEQFF. CDR3 sequence (DNA): TGTGCCAGCAGTTTAGGGGCCTTATTGGAGCAGTTCTTC.

This clonotype was seen at least ten times. The chain uses TRBV7-9 and TRBJ2-1; D uncertain. The CDR3 length is 14 residues. V lost 6 bases and J 4 bases, leaving 13 bases between the germline ends. Looked up from germline, CDR1 is SEHNR and CDR2 is FQNEAQ (reference sequence). Written as DNA, the CDR3 is TGTGCCAGCAGTCCCCCCCCCACGTACAATGAGCAGTTCTTC. It codes for CASSPPPTYNEQFF.

DNA for the CDR3: TGCAGTGCCAGTGCCCGGGTAGGCACAGATACGCAGTATTTT. Amino acids: CSASARVGTDTQYF. This rearrangement joins TRBV20-1 to TRBJ2-3; D not certain. The CDR3 has 14 residues. The ends were cut back, 6 bases at V and 1 base at J, with 14 bases in the middle. CDR1 and CDR2 (germline): DFQATT, SNEGSKA (reference sequence).

At least ten counts were recorded for this clonotype. The DNA for the CDR3 is TGTGCCAGCATACGCCGCGGCGGGACAGTCGTGCCGGAGCAGTACTTC. Translating gives CASIRRGGTVVPEQYF. The chain employs TRBV6-1 and TRBJ2-7; a weak D match, TRBD1 (7 bases). The CDR3 covers 16 residues. Looked up from germline, CDR1 is MNHNS and CDR2 is SASEGT. Deletions cut 7 bases from V and 7 bases from J, with 26 bases between.

The table lists this clonotype with a count of one. A much larger clone lies a single base off, so this may be a read error. The chain carries TRBV7-6 and TRBJ2-5; no definite D call. The germline V gene has CDR1 SGHVS and CDR2 FNYEAQ. This CDR3 spans 13 amino acids. CDR3: CASSPVSQKTQYF. The CDR3 DNA reads TGTGCCAGCAGCCCCGTAAGCCAAAAGACCCAGTACTTC.